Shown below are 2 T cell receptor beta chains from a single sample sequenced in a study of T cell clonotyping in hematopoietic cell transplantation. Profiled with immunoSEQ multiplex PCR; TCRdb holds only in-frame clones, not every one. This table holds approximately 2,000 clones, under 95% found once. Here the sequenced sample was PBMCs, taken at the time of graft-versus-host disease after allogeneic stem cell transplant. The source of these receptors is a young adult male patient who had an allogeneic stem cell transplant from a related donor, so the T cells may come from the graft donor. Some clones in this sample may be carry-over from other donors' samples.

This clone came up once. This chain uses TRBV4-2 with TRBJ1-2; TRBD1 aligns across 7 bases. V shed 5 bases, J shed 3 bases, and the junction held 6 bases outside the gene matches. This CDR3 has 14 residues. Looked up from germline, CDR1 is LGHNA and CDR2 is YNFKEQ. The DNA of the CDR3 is TGTGCCAGCAGCTTGGGGGACAGAGACTATGGCTACACCTTC. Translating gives CASSLGDRDYGYTF.

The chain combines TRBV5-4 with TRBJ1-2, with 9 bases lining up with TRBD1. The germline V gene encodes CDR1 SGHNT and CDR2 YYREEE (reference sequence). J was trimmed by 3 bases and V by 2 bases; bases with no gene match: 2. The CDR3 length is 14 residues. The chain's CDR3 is CASSFGDRDYGYTF. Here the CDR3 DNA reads TGTGCCAGCAGCTTCGGGGACAGGGACTATGGCTACACCTTC. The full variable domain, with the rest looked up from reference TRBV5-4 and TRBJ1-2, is ETGVTQSPTHLIKTRGQQVTLRCSSQSGHNTVSWYQQALGQGPQFIFQYYREEENGRGNFPPRFSGLQFPNYSSELNVNALELDDSALYLCASSFGDRDYGYTFGSGTRLTVV.